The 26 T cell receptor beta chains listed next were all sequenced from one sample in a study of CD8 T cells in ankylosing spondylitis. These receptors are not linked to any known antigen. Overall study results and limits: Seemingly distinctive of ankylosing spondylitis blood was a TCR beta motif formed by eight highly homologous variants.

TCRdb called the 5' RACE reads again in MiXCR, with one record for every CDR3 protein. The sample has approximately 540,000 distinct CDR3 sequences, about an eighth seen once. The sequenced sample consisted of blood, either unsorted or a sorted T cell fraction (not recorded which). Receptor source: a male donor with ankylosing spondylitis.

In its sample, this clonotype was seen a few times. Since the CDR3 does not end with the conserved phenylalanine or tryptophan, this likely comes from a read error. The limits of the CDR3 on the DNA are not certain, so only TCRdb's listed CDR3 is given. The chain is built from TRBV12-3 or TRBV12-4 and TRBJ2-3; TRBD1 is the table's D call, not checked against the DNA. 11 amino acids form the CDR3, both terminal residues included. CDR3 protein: CASSFQGGTPC.

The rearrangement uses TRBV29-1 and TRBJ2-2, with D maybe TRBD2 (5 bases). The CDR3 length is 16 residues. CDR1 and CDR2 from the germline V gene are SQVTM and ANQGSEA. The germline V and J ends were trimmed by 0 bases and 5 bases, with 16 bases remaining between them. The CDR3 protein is CSVEDTRESPTGELFF. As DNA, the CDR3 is TGCAGCGTTGAAGATACTAGAGAGAGCCCTACCGGGGAGCTGTTTTTT.

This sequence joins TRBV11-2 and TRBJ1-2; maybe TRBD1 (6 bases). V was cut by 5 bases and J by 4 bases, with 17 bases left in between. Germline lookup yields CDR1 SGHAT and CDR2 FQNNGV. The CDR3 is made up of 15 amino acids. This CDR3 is CASSTREGERYGYTF. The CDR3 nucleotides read TGTGCCAGCAGCACCCGAGAGGGGGAACGCTATGGCTACACCTTC.

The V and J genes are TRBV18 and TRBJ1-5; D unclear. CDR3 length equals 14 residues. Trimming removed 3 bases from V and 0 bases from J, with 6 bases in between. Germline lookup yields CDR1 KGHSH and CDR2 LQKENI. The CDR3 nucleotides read TGTGCCAGCTCACCGGTCGGTAGCAATCAGCCCCAGCATTTT. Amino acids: CASSPVGSNQPQHF. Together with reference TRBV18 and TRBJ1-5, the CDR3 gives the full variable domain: NAGVMQNPRHLVRRRGQEARLRCSPMKGHSHVYWYRQLPEEGLKFMVYLQKENIIDESGMPKERFSAEFPKEGPSILRIQQVVRGDSAAYFCASSPVGSNQPQHFGDGTRLSIL.

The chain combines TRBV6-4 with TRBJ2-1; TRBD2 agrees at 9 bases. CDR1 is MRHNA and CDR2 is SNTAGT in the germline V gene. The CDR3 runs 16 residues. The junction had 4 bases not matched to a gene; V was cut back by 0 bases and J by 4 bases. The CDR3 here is CASSDSAGGHYNEQFF. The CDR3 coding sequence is TGTGCCAGCAGTGACTCCGCGGGAGGGCATTACAATGAGCAGTTCTTC.

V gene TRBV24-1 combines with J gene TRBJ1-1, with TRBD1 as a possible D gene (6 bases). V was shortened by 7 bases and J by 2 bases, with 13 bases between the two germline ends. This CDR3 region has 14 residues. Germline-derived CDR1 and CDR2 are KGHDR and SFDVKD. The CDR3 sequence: CATSRDTSNTEAFF. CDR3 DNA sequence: TGTGCCACCAGCCGGGACACCAGTAACACTGAAGCTTTCTTT.

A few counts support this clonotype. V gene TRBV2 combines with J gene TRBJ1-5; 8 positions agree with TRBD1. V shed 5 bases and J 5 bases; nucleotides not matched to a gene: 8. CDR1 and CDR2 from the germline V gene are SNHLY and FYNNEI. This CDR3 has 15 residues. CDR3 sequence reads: CASSRYRGADQPQHF. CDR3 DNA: TGTGCCAGCAGTCGTTACAGGGGGGCGGATCAGCCCCAGCATTTT.

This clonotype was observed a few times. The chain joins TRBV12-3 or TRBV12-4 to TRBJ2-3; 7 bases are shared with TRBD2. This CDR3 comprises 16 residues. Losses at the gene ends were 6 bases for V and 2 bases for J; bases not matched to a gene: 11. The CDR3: CASSPGTIPFTDTQYF. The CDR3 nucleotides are TGTGCCAGCAGCCCCGGGACTATCCCTTTCACAGATACGCAGTATTTT.

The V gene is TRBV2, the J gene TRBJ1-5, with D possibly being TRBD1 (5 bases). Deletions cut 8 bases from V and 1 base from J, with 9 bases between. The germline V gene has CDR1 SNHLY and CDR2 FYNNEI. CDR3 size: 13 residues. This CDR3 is CASHRDSNQPQHF. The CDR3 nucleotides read TGTGCCAGCCACCGGGACAGCAATCAGCCCCAGCATTTT.

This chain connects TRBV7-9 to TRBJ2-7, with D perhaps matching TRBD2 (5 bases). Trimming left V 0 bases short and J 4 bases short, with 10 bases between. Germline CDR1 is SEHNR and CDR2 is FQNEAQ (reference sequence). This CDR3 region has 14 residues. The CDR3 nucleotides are TGTGCCAGCAGCTTAGCTTCCGGGAAGTACGAGCAGTACGTC. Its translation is CASSLASGKYEQYV.

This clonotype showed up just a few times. Written as DNA, the CDR3 is TGTGCCAGCAGTTCAGGTGAGGGTCCGTTCTTC. It yields the protein CASSSGEGPFF. The rearrangement uses TRBV9 and TRBJ2-1; D possibly corresponds to TRBD2 (5 bases). Trimming removed 5 bases at V and 15 bases at J, with 15 bases between. CDR1 is SGDLS, CDR2 YYNGEE, per germline. CDR3 length: 11 residues.

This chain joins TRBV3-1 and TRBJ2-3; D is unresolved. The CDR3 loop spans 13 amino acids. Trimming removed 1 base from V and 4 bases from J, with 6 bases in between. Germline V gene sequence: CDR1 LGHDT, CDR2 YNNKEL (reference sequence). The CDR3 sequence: CASSQVNADTQYF. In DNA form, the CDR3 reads TGTGCCAGCAGCCAAGTGAACGCAGATACGCAGTATTTT.

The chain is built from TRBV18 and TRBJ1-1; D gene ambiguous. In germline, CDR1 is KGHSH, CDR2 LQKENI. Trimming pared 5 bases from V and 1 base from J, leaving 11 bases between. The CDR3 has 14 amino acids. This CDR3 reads CASSVLERNTEAFF. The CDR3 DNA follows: TGTGCCAGCTCAGTCCTGGAGAGGAACACTGAAGCTTTCTTT.

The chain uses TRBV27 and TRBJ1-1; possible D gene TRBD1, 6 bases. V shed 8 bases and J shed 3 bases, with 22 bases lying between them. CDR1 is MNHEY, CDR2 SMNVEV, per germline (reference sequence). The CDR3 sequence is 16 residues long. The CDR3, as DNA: TGTGCCAGCGCTGACTCACAGGGCCCTGTGGACACTGAAGCTTTCTTT. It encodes CASADSQGPVDTEAFF.

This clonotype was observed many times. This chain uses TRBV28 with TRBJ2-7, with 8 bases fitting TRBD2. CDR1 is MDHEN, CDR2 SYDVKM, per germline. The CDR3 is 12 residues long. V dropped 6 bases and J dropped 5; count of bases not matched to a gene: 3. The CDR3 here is CASSSGLDEQYV. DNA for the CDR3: TGTGCCAGCAGCTCGGGACTAGACGAGCAGTACGTC.

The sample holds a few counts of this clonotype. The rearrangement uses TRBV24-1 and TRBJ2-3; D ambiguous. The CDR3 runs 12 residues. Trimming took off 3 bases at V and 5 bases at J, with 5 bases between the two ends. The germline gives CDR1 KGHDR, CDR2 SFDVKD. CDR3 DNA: TGTGCCACCAGTGATACGAGAGATACGCAGTATTTT. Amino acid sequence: CATSDTRDTQYF.

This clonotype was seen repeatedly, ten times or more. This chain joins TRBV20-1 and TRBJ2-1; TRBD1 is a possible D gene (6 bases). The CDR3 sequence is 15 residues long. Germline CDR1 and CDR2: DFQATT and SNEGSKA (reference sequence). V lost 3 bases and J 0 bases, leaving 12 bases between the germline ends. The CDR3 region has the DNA TGCAGTGCTAGTCGCAGGGGATCCTCCTACAATGAGCAGTTCTTC. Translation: CSASRRGSSYNEQFF.

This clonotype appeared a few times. For the CDR3, the DNA is TGCGCCAGCAGCTCGAACCGGGACAGGGGTGGCTACACCTTC. Residues: CASSSNRDRGGYTF. V and J are TRBV5-1 and TRBJ1-2; 10 nucleotides match TRBD1. This CDR3 spans 14 amino acids. The V gene end was trimmed by 3 bases and the J gene end by 7 bases; junction bases not matched to a gene: 6. The germline CDR1 and CDR2 sequences are SGHRS and YFSETQ.

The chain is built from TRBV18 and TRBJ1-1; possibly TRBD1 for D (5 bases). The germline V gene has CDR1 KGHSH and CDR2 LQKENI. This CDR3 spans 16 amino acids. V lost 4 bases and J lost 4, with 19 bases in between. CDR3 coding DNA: TGTGCCAGCTCACTCCTTGAGAGGGGATTTGGCACTGAAGCTTTCTTT. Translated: CASSLLERGFGTEAFF.

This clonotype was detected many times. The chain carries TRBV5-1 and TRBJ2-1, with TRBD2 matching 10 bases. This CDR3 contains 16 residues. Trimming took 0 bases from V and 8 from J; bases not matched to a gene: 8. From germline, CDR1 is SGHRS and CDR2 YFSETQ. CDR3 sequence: CASSLGTSGLFDEQFF. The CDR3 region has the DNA TGCGCCAGCAGCTTGGGGACTAGCGGCCTTTTCGATGAGCAGTTCTTC.

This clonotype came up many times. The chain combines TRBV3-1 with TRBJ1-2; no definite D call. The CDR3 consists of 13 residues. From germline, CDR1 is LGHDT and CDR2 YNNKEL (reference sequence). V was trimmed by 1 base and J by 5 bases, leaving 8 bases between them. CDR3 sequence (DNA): TGTGCCAGCAGCCAAGGTAGGAGGTATGGCTACACCTTC. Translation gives CASSQGRRYGYTF.

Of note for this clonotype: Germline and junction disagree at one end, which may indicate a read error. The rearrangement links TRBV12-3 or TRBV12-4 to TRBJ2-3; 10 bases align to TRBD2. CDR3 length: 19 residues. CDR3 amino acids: CACSLFLAVTSGPTDTQYF. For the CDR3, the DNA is TGTGCCTGCAGTTTGTTTCTTGCCGTGACTAGCGGGCCCACAGATACGCAGTATTTT.

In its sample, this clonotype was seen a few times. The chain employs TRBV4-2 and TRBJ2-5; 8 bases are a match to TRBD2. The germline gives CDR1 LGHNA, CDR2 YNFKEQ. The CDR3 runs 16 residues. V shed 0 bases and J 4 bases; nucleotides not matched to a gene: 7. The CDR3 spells CASSQDYGLAGETQYF. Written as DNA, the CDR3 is TGTGCCAGCAGCCAAGATTACGGCCTAGCGGGAGAGACCCAGTACTTC.

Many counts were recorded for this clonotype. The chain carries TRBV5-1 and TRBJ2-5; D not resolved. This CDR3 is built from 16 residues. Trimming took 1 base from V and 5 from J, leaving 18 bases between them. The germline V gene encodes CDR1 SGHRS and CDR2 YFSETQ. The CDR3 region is CASSLSTAGWSETQYF. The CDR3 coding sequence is TGCGCCAGCAGCTTGTCGACGGCTGGATGGTCGGAGACCCAGTACTTC.

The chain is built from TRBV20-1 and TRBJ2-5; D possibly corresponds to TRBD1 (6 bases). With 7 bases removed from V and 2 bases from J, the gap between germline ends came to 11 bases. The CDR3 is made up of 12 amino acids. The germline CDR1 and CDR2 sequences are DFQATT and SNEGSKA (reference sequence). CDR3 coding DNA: TGCAGTGGAGGGGGTTGGCAAGAGACCCAGTACTTC. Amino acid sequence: CSGGGWQETQYF.

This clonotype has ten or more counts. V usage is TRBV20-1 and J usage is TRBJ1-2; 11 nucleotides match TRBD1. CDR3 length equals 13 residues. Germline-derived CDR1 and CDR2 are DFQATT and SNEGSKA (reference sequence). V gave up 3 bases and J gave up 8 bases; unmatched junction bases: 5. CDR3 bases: TGCAGTGCTAGCGGGACAGGGGGTCTCGGCTACACCTTC. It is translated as CSASGTGGLGYTF.